This TCR beta chain is from a study of metastatic and nonmetastatic thyroid tumors. Study-wide background: Both malignant and benign thyroid patients supplied peripheral blood and tumor or nodule tissue samples, across which the repertoires of these patients were then compared. Whole-study findings and limits: The reported finding was significantly higher TCR beta diversity in malignant thyroid tumors relative to benign nodules, in blood and tumor.

No treatment had been given to any patient before thyroid surgery. This clone was seen a handful of times. What it binds is not known. The germline gene is not matched at one end of the junction; a read error may be the cause. Original processing methods: To classify distant metastasis in papillary thyroid cancer, a model was built from CDR3 differences across clinicopathological groups. TCRdb re-called clones from the PCR reads using MiXCR. The V and J calls were determined by TCRdb, not by the authors. The sample has roughly 81,000 clones; roughly 8.6% are singletons. The specimen was blood. This receptor was identified in a female donor with papillary thyroid cancer or a benign thyroid nodule (not recorded which). Some clones in this sample may be carry-over from other donors' samples.

For the CDR3, the DNA is TGTGTCAGCAGTTTAAGGGTTAACTATGGCTACACCTTC. This encodes CVSSLRVNYGYTF. The chain couples TRBV27 to TRBJ1-2, with no clear D. CDR3 length: 13 amino acids. Germline-derived CDR1 and CDR2 are MNHEY and SMNVEV (reference sequence).